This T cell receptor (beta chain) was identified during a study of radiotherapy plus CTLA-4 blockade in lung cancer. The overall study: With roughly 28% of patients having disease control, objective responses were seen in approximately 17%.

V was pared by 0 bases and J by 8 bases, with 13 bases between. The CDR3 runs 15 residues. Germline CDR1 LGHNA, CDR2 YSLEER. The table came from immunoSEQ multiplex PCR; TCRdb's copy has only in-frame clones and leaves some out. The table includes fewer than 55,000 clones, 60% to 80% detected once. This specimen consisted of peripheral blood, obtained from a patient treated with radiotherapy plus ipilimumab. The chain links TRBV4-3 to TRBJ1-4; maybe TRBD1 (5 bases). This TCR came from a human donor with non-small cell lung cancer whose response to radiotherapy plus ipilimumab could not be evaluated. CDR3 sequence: CASSQDGGIQEKLFF. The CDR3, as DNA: TGCGCCAGCAGCCAAGATGGGGGGATTCAAGAAAAACTGTTTTTT.